This is a list of T cell receptor beta chains from one sample in a study of T cell responses to AZD1222 COVID-19 vaccine. Assay used: immunoSEQ multiplex PCR; TCRdb lists only in-frame clones, some missing. The sample holds about 79,000 clones; around 80% are singletons and the top ten take 22%. Here the sequenced sample was peripheral blood, taken on day 0 of AZD1222 vaccination. These receptors were obtained from an adult in good health. CDR3s include the opening cysteine and the closing phenylalanine or tryptophan. D genes are given only for firm matches. Not every row has a clone size; where given, it reads once, few, many or a size class.

V gene: TRBV27
D gene: NA
J gene: TRBJ1-2
clone size: NA
CDR3 DNA: TGTGCCAGCAGTTCCGGGCCCTATGGCTACACCTTC
CDR3 protein: CASSSGPYGYTF

V gene: TRBV11-3
D gene: TRBD2
J gene: TRBJ2-1
clone size: NA
CDR3 DNA: TGTGCCAGCAGCGGAGGGACTAGACACAACAATGAGCAGTTCTTC
CDR3 protein: CASSGGTRHNNEQFF

V gene: TRBV6-5
D gene: NA
J gene: TRBJ1-5
clone size: NA
CDR3 DNA: TGTGCCAGCAGTTACGGGGGTTCTGGTCAGCCCCAGCATTTT
CDR3 protein: CASSYGGSGQPQHF

V gene: TRBV11-3
D gene: NA
J gene: TRBJ2-2
clone size: NA
CDR3 DNA: TGTGCCAGCAGCTTAGGGATAGCGGCCGGGGAGCTGTTTTTT
CDR3 protein: CASSLGIAAGELFF

V gene: TRBV6-6
D gene: TRBD2
J gene: TRBJ2-7
clone size: NA
CDR3 DNA: TGTGCCAGCAGCCGACGCGCCGGGACTAGCGGCTCTCCATACTACGAGCAGTACTTC
CDR3 protein: CASSRRAGTSGSPYYEQYF

V gene: TRBV6-5
D gene: NA
J gene: TRBJ1-5
clone size: NA
CDR3 DNA: TGTGCTGGGGGGGCCTATAGCAATCAGCCCCAGCATTTT
CDR3 protein: CAGGAYSNQPQHF

V gene: TRBV2
D gene: NA
J gene: TRBJ2-6
clone size: few
CDR3 DNA: TGTGCCAGCAGCGGGGTAAGGGGGTCTGGGGCCAACGTCCTGACTTTC
CDR3 protein: CASSGVRGSGANVLTF

V gene: TRBV12-3/TRBV12-4
D gene: NA
J gene: TRBJ1-2
clone size: NA
CDR3 DNA: TGTGCCAGCTATGGATCGAGCGATGGCTACACCTTC
CDR3 protein: CASYGSSDGYTF

V gene: TRBV7-2
D gene: NA
J gene: TRBJ1-2
clone size: NA
CDR3 DNA: TGTGCCAGCAGCTTAGGGTCTGGAGGGGGTGCTAACTATGGCTACACCTTC
CDR3 protein: CASSLGSGGGANYGYTF

V gene: TRBV19
D gene: NA
J gene: TRBJ2-1
clone size: NA
CDR3 DNA: TGTGCCAGTAGTATAGACGCTAGTTTCTACAATGAGCAGTTCTTC
CDR3 protein: CASSIDASFYNEQFF

V gene: TRBV5-4
D gene: TRBD2
J gene: TRBJ2-7
clone size: NA
CDR3 DNA: TGTGCCAGCAGCTTGGGTAGCGGGATCTTCTACGAGCAGTACTTC
CDR3 protein: CASSLGSGIFYEQYF

V gene: TRBV14
D gene: TRBD2
J gene: TRBJ2-1
clone size: NA
CDR3 DNA: TGTGCCAGCAGCCAGTCTAGCGGGGACAATGAGCAGTTCTTC
CDR3 protein: CASSQSSGDNEQFF

V gene: TRBV6-6
D gene: NA
J gene: TRBJ1-1
clone size: NA
CDR3 DNA: TGTGCCAGCAGTCCCCCCTATTCTGGGGGGCTGAACACTGAAGCTTTCTTT
CDR3 protein: CASSPPYSGGLNTEAFF

V gene: TRBV24-1
D gene: TRBD1
J gene: TRBJ1-3
clone size: once
CDR3 DNA: TGTGCCACCAGCCCGGGGACAGCGGGAAACACCATATATTTT
CDR3 protein: CATSPGTAGNTIYF

V gene: TRBV7-2
D gene: NA
J gene: TRBJ2-2
clone size: NA
CDR3 DNA: TGTGCCAGCATCGACTACAACACCGGGGAGCTGTTTTTT
CDR3 protein: CASIDYNTGELFF

V gene: TRBV5-1
D gene: NA
J gene: TRBJ2-1
clone size: NA
CDR3 DNA: TGCGCCAGCAGCCCAGGGACCGAGACCAATGAGCAGTTCTTC
CDR3 protein: CASSPGTETNEQFF

V gene: TRBV19
D gene: NA
J gene: TRBJ2-7
clone size: NA
CDR3 DNA: TGTGCCAGTAGTACTATAGACGGGAGCTCCTACGAGCAGTACTTC
CDR3 protein: CASSTIDGSSYEQYF

V gene: TRBV6-1
D gene: NA
J gene: TRBJ1-5
clone size: NA
CDR3 DNA: TGTGCCAGCAGTGAAAGGTACGGGGTTATCCAGCCCCAGCATTTT
CDR3 protein: CASSERYGVIQPQHF

V gene: TRBV19
D gene: TRBD1
J gene: TRBJ1-1
clone size: NA
CDR3 DNA: TGTGCCAGTAGTACCGGGACAGGGGGCGGAAACACTGAAGCTTTCTTT
CDR3 protein: CASSTGTGGGNTEAFF

V gene: TRBV6-4
D gene: TRBD2
J gene: TRBJ2-1
clone size: NA
CDR3 DNA: TGTGCCAGCAGGCCGAAACTAGCGGGAGGGCCAGTAATCTACAATGAGCAGTTCTTC
CDR3 protein: CASRPKLAGGPVIYNEQFF

V gene: TRBV7-2
D gene: TRBD2
J gene: TRBJ2-7
clone size: once
CDR3 DNA: TGTGCCAGCAGCGGGGCTAGCGGGCCATACGAGCAGTACTTC
CDR3 protein: CASSGASGPYEQYF

V gene: TRBV5-6
D gene: TRBD2
J gene: TRBJ2-7
clone size: NA
CDR3 DNA: TGTGCCAGCAGCTTGGTGAGCGGGAGGCCCCCCTACGAGCAGTACTTC
CDR3 protein: CASSLVSGRPPYEQYF

V gene: TRBV9
D gene: NA
J gene: TRBJ1-4
clone size: NA
CDR3 DNA: TGTGCCAGCAGCGTACCGGGCGCGAATGAAAAACTGTTTTTT
CDR3 protein: CASSVPGANEKLFF

V gene: TRBV6-5
D gene: TRBD1
J gene: TRBJ1-2
clone size: NA
CDR3 DNA: TGTGCCAGCAGCCGCGACAGGGGATATGGCTACACCTTC
CDR3 protein: CASSRDRGYGYTF

V gene: TRBV5-4
D gene: TRBD1
J gene: TRBJ2-7
clone size: NA
CDR3 DNA: TGTGCCAGCAGCCCAGGGGGAGCGGCCGAGCAGTACTTC
CDR3 protein: CASSPGGAAEQYF

V gene: TRBV5-6
D gene: NA
J gene: TRBJ2-5
clone size: NA
CDR3 DNA: TGTGCCAGCAGCTTTTTCGGGGCGGACGATGGAGAGACCCAGTACTTC
CDR3 protein: CASSFFGADDGETQYF

V gene: TRBV6-6
D gene: TRBD1
J gene: TRBJ1-6
clone size: once
CDR3 DNA: TGTGCCAGCAGTCCGACAGGGCGCAATTCACCCCTCCACTTT
CDR3 protein: CASSPTGRNSPLHF

V gene: TRBV5-8
D gene: NA
J gene: TRBJ1-1
clone size: NA
CDR3 DNA: TGTGCCAGCAGGGACGACAGGCTCACTGAAGCTTTCTTT
CDR3 protein: CASRDDRLTEAFF

V gene: TRBV2
D gene: NA
J gene: TRBJ1-3
clone size: NA
CDR3 DNA: TGTGCCAGCAGTGAGTTTCTCTCTGGAAACACCATATATTTT
CDR3 protein: CASSEFLSGNTIYF

V gene: TRBV12-5
D gene: NA
J gene: TRBJ2-2
clone size: NA
CDR3 DNA: TGTGCTAGTGGTTTGGCGAACACCGGGGAGCTGTTTTTT
CDR3 protein: CASGLANTGELFF

V gene: TRBV6-1
D gene: NA
J gene: TRBJ1-4
clone size: NA
CDR3 DNA: TGTGCCAGCAGTGAAGTAAGGAGGGTAGGGGGTGAAAAACTGTTTTTT
CDR3 protein: CASSEVRRVGGEKLFF

V gene: TRBV24-1
D gene: TRBD1
J gene: TRBJ1-2
clone size: few
CDR3 DNA: TGTGCCACCAGTGACCAGGACAGGGTCTATGGCTACACCTTC
CDR3 protein: CATSDQDRVYGYTF

V gene: TRBV4-2
D gene: TRBD2
J gene: TRBJ2-4
clone size: NA
CDR3 DNA: TGTGCCAGCAGCCAAGTTGGGGCCGGACTAGCGGACCTAGCCAAAAACATTCAGTACTTC
CDR3 protein: CASSQVGAGLADLAKNIQYF

V gene: TRBV29-1
D gene: TRBD2
J gene: TRBJ2-3
clone size: NA
CDR3 DNA: TGCAGCGTGGTTAGCGGGACTAGCACAGATACGCAGTATTTT
CDR3 protein: CSVVSGTSTDTQYF

V gene: TRBV2
D gene: TRBD1
J gene: TRBJ2-5
clone size: NA
CDR3 DNA: TGTGCCAGCAGGCGGACAGGGGCCCTCCAAGAGACCCAGTACTTC
CDR3 protein: CASRRTGALQETQYF

V gene: TRBV19
D gene: NA
J gene: TRBJ2-2
clone size: NA
CDR3 DNA: TGTGCCAGTAGTAATACGGGGGCGGGGACCGGGGAGCTGTTTTTT
CDR3 protein: CASSNTGAGTGELFF

V gene: TRBV19
D gene: NA
J gene: TRBJ2-1
clone size: NA
CDR3 DNA: TGTGCCAGTAGTCCGGGACTCAGCTCCTACAATGAGCAGTTCTTC
CDR3 protein: CASSPGLSSYNEQFF

V gene: TRBV13
D gene: NA
J gene: TRBJ2-1
clone size: NA
CDR3 DNA: TGTGCCGGAGGTATCGGGCGGGTACATGAGCAGTTCTTC
CDR3 protein: CAGGIGRVHEQFF

V gene: TRBV7-6
D gene: NA
J gene: TRBJ2-3
clone size: NA
CDR3 DNA: TGTGCCAGCAGCAAACGGGAAGGAGGACACACAGATACGCAGTATTTT
CDR3 protein: CASSKREGGHTDTQYF

V gene: TRBV30
D gene: NA
J gene: TRBJ1-6
clone size: NA
CDR3 DNA: TGTGCCTCAACTTACACTAGCTCCTATAATTCACCCCTCCACTTT
CDR3 protein: CASTYTSSYNSPLHF

V gene: TRBV18
D gene: NA
J gene: TRBJ1-1
clone size: NA
CDR3 DNA: TGTGCCAGCTCACCACCAGGGAAGGCTGAAGCTTTCTTT
CDR3 protein: CASSPPGKAEAFF

V gene: TRBV13
D gene: NA
J gene: TRBJ1-2
clone size: NA
CDR3 DNA: TGTGCCAGCAGCCCCCGGGGGGATTGGAACTATGGCTACACCTTC
CDR3 protein: CASSPRGDWNYGYTF

V gene: TRBV9
D gene: TRBD1
J gene: TRBJ1-2
clone size: NA
CDR3 DNA: TGTGCCAGCAGCGTTCCCGGGACAGGGGGGTATGGCTACACCTTC
CDR3 protein: CASSVPGTGGYGYTF

V gene: TRBV6-4
D gene: NA
J gene: TRBJ2-1
clone size: NA
CDR3 DNA: TGTGCCAGCAGTGACTCTGGGGTTTACAATGAGCAGTTCTTC
CDR3 protein: CASSDSGVYNEQFF

V gene: TRBV6-5
D gene: NA
J gene: TRBJ1-1
clone size: NA
CDR3 DNA: TGTGCCAGCAGTTTCTGGGGGAGCACTGAAGCTTTCTTT
CDR3 protein: CASSFWGSTEAFF